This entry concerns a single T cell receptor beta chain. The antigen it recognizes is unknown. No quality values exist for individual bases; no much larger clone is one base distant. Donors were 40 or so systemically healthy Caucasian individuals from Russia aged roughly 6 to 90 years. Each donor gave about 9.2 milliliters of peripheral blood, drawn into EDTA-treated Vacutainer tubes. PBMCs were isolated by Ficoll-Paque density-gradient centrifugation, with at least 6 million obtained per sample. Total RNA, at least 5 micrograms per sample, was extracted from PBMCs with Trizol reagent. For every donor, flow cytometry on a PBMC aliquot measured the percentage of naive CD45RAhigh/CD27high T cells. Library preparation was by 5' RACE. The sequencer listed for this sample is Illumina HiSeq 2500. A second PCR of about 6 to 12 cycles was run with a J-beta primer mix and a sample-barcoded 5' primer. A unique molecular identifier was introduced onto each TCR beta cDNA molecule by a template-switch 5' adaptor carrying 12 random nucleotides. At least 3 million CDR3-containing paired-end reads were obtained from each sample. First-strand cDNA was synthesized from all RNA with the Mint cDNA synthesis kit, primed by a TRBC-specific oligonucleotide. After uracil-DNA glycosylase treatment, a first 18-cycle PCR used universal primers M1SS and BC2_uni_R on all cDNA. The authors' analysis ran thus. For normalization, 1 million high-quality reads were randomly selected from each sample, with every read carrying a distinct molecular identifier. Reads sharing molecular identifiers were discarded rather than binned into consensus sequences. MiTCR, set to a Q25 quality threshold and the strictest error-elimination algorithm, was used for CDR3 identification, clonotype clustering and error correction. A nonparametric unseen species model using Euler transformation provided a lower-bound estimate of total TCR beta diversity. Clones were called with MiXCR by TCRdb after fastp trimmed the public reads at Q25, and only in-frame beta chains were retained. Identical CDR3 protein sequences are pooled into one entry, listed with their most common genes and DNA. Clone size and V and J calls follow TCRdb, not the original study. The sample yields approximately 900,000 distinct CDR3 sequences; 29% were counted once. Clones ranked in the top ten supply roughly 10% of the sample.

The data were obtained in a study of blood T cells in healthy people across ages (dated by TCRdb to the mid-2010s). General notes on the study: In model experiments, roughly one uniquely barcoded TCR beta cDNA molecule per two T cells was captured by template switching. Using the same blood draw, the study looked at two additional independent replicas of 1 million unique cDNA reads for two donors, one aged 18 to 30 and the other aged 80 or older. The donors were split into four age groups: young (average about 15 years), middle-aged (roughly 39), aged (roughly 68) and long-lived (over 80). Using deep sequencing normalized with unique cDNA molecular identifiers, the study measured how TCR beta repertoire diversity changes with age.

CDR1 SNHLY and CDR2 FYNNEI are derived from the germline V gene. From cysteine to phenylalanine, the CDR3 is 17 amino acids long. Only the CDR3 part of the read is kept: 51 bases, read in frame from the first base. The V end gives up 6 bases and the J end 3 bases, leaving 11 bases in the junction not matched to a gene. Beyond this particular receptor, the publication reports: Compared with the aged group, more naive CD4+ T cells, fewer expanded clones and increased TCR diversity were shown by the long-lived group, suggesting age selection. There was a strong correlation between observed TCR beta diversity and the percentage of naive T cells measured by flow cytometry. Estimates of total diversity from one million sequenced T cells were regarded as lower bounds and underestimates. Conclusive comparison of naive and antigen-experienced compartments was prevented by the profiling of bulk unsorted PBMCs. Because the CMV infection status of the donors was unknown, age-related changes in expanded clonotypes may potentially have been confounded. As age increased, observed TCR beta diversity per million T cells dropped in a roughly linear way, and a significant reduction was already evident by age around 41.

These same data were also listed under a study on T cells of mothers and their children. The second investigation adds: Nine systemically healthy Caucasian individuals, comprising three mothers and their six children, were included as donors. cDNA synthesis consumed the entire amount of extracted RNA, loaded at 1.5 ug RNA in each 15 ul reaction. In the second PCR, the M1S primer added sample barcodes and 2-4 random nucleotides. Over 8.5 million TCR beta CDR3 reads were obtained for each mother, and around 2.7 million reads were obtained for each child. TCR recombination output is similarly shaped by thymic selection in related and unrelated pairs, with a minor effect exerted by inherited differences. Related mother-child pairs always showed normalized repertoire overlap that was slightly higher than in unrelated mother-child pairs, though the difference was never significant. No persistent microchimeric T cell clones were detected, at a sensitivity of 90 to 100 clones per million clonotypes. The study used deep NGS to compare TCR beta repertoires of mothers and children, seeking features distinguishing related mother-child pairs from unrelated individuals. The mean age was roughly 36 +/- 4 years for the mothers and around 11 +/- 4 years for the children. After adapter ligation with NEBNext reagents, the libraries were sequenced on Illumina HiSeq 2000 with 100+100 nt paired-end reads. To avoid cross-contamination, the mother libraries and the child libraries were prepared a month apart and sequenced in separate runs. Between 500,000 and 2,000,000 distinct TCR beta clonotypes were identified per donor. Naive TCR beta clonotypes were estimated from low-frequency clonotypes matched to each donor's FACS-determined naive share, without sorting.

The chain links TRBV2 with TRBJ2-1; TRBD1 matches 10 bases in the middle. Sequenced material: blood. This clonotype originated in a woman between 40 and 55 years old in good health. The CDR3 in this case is CASSFTNRDRGYNEQFF. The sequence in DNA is TGTGCCAGCAGCTTTACCAACCGGGACAGGGGCTACAATGAGCAGTTCTTC.